This T cell receptor beta chain was recorded in a study of cytomegalovirus exposure and HLA in healthy donors. Overall study context: Ancestry clustering placed more than 65% of approximately 370 genotyped donors in the Caucasian-associated cluster. Study results and caveats: With further analysis later on, most CMV-associated TCR beta chains appeared HLA-restricted. Donor immune exposure was known only as CMV serostatus. V- and J-gene trimming in TCR beta was tied to a missense DCLRE1C variant by an analysis performed later.

This clone was counted between two and nine times. The antigen remains unidentified. This PCR relied on a set of 60 Vbeta primers and 13 Jbeta primers. TCRdb's copy holds only in-frame clones and misses some; the assay was immunoSEQ multiplex PCR. The sample contains approximately 170,000 clones, roughly two thirds of which appear only once. This CDR3 spans 13 amino acids. Germline V lookup: CDR1 SGHTA, CDR2 FQGNSA. The V and J ends lost 5 bases and 8 bases respectively, with 15 bases between them. The chain recombines TRBV7-2 with TRBJ1-2; D perhaps matches TRBD1 (5 bases). This TCR came from a woman aged 18-29 years in good health and CMV-seropositive. The sample comprised PBMCs. The DNA of the CDR3 is TGTGCCAGCAGCACTGCCCGGGGGTTAGGCTACACCTTC. This codes for CASSTARGLGYTF.